Presented here are 25 T cell receptor beta chains from one specimen sequenced in a study of memory CD4+ T cells and cytomegalovirus serostatus. The sort gate was single viable CD3+CD4+CD8-CD45RO+ cells for memory CD4+ T cells. Assay: immunoSEQ multiplex PCR; the TCRdb copy retains only in-frame clones and omits some. The table includes about 42,000 clones, 78% detected once. The sample consisted of memory CD4+ T cells from blood. These receptors originate from an adult in good health and CMV-seronegative.

The chain has TRBV19 and TRBJ1-6; a possible D gene is TRBD1 (5 bases). Trimming shortened V by 5 bases and J by 10 bases, and 24 bases separated the two germline ends. Looked up from germline, CDR1 is LNHDA and CDR2 is SQIVND (reference sequence). This CDR3 comprises 17 residues. The CDR3 loop reads CASSFNPGTTMGSPLHF. The CDR3 nucleotides are TGTGCCAGTAGTTTTAATCCCGGGACTACTATGGGATCACCCCTCCACTTT.

This clone was counted only a few times. The CDR3 bases are TGTGCCAGCAGTCCCGGGACAGGGACCCACTTT. It encodes CASSPGTGTHF. The V and J genes are TRBV2 and TRBJ1-6, with 9 bases identical to TRBD1. CDR3 size: 11 residues. Germline V gene data show CDR1 as SNHLY and CDR2 as FYNNEI. V shed 5 bases, J shed 18 bases, and the junction held 5 bases outside the gene matches.

This chain joins TRBV7-2 and TRBJ1-5; possibly TRBD1 for D (6 bases). V shed 4 bases and J shed 1 base, with 14 bases lying between them. CDR1 is SGHTA and CDR2 is FQGNSA in the germline V gene. This CDR3 comprises 16 residues. CDR3 region: CASSSEGGMSNQPQHF. The CDR3, as DNA: TGTGCCAGCAGCTCAGAAGGGGGGATGAGCAATCAGCCCCAGCATTTT.

The chain employs TRBV28 and TRBJ1-4; maybe TRBD1 (6 bases). Germline CDR1 MDHEN, CDR2 SYDVKM. The V and J ends lost 6 bases and 7 bases respectively, with 15 bases between them. CDR3 length equals 14 residues. Written as DNA, the CDR3 is TGTGCCAGCAGCCTGGCAGGGGTGGGTGAAAAACTGTTTTTT. It yields the protein CASSLAGVGEKLFF.

The CDR3 reads CASAPGQRNEKLFF. CDR3 coding DNA: TGTGCCAGCGCCCCGGGACAGAGAAATGAAAAACTGTTTTTT. This chain links TRBV7-9 with TRBJ1-4, with TRBD1 matching 7 bases. The CDR3 length is 14 residues. Germline V lookup: CDR1 SEHNR, CDR2 FQNEAQ (reference sequence). J gave up 5 bases and V 8 bases, and 8 bases lay outside the gene matches. The full variable domain, its missing parts supplied by reference TRBV7-9 and TRBJ1-4, is DTGVSQNPRHKITKRGQNVTFRCDPISEHNRLYWYRQTLGQGPEFLTYFQNEAQLEKSRLLSDRFSAERPKGSFSTLEIQRTEQGDSAMYLCASAPGQRNEKLFFGSGTQLSVL.

This clone is categorized as medium-sized. The V call is TRBV5-1, the J call TRBJ1-2; D call uncertain. Looked up from germline, CDR1 is SGHRS and CDR2 is YFSETQ. V was cut by 0 bases and J by 8 bases, with 11 bases left in between. The CDR3 is made up of 13 amino acids. The CDR3 DNA is TGCGCCAGCAGCTTGGATGGGGTCAGGGGCTACACCTTC. Translation: CASSLDGVRGYTF.

This chain connects TRBV9 to TRBJ2-3, with 12 bases lining up with TRBD2. J gave up 7 bases and V 0 bases, and 12 bases lay outside the gene matches. The CDR3 has 18 residues. The germline CDR1 and CDR2 sequences are SGDLS and YYNGEE. The CDR3 DNA is TGTGCCAGCAGCGTAGAGGCTAGCGGGGGGGCCAAGGGATATACGCAGTATTTT. Its translation: CASSVEASGGAKGYTQYF.

This clone was detected once. The V call is TRBV9, the J call TRBJ2-7; D possibly matches TRBD1 or TRBD2 (5 bases each). The CDR3 has 12 amino acids. Looked up from germline, CDR1 is SGDLS and CDR2 is YYNGEE. V shed 4 bases and J shed 6 bases, with 11 bases lying between them. The CDR3 reads CASSPQGREQYF. The DNA for the CDR3 is TGTGCCAGCAGCCCGCAGGGACGCGAGCAGTACTTC.

Only a few counts were recorded for this clone. J is TRBJ1-6 and V is TRBV2, with TRBD1 matching 9 bases. Germline CDR1 is SNHLY and CDR2 is FYNNEI. Losses at the gene ends were 11 bases for V and 8 bases for J; bases not matched to a gene: 7. The CDR3 has 13 residues. DNA of the CDR3: TGTGCCTTTGGGGGACAGGGAGATTCACCCCTCCACTTT. It encodes CAFGGQGDSPLHF. Drawing the rest from reference TRBV2 and TRBJ1-6, the complete variable domain is EPEVTQTPSHQVTQMGQEVILRCVPISNHLYFYWYRQILGQKVEFLVSFYNNEISEKSEIFDDQFSVERPDGSNFTLKIRSTKLEDSAMYFCAFGGQGDSPLHFGNGTRLTVT.

The rearrangement uses TRBV5-6 and TRBJ1-2, with 7 positions matching TRBD1. Germline trimming cut 1 base from V and 2 bases from J; bases unmatched to any gene: 8. Germline lookup yields CDR1 SGHDT and CDR2 YYEEEE. The CDR3 is made up of 16 amino acids. The CDR3 sequence is CASSLRRTGSNYGYTF. In DNA form, the CDR3 reads TGTGCCAGCAGCTTGCGGAGGACAGGCTCGAACTATGGCTACACCTTC.

This clone has more than one count but fewer than ten. The CDR3, as DNA: TGTGCCTGCCTGAGGGAGACAGGGTTCGCTTTCTTT. Translating it yields CACLRETGFAFF. The chain uses TRBV30 and TRBJ1-1; 7 positions agree with TRBD1. Looked up from germline, CDR1 is GTSNPN and CDR2 is SVGIG (reference sequence). The V and J ends lost 6 bases and 11 bases, in that order; junction bases with no gene match: 12. The CDR3 sequence is 12 residues long. Full variable domain (rest looked up from reference TRBV30 and TRBJ1-1): SQTIHQWPATLVQPVGSPLSLECTVEGTSNPNLYWYRQAAGRGLQLLFYSVGIGQISSEVPQNLSASRPQDRQFILSSKKLLLSDSGFYLCACLRETGFAFFGQGTRLTVV.

The chain employs TRBV11-1 and TRBJ2-1; 11 nucleotides agree with TRBD2. The V segment lost 5 bases and the J segment 1 base; nucleotides outside the gene matches: 7. CDR1 and CDR2 from the germline V gene are SGHAT and FQDESV (reference sequence). The CDR3 consists of 17 residues. This CDR3 reads CASSPRGLAASYNEQFF. The CDR3 DNA sequence: TGTGCCAGCAGCCCGAGGGGACTAGCGGCTTCCTACAATGAGCAGTTCTTC. The full variable domain, completed using reference TRBV11-1 and TRBJ2-1, is EAEVAQSPRYKITEKSQAVAFWCDPISGHATLYWYRQILGQGPELLVQFQDESVVDDSQLPKDRFSAERLKGVDSTLKIQPAELGDSAMYLCASSPRGLAASYNEQFFGPGTRLTVL.

This chain links TRBV27 with TRBJ1-1; D gene unclear. The CDR3 runs 15 residues. Between the trimmed V and J ends, which lost 6 bases and 11 bases, there was a span of 25 bases. The V gene's germline CDR1 is MNHEY and CDR2 SMNVEV (reference sequence). The CDR3 DNA sequence: TGTGCCAGCAGGATCACCGGTCCCGGTCAATTTATGGCTTTCTTT. Its protein product is CASRITGPGQFMAFF.

By share, this clone ranks as medium-sized. The chain couples TRBV10-3 to TRBJ1-2, with D hard to call. Trimming left V 8 bases short and J 1 base short, with 5 bases between. Germline CDR1 and CDR2: ENHRY and SYGVKD. This CDR3 region has 11 residues. CDR3 region: CAIRVNYGYTF. CDR3 nucleotides: TGTGCCATCCGGGTTAACTATGGCTACACCTTC.

The chain recombines TRBV29-1 with TRBJ1-2; TRBD1 aligns across 7 bases. The V and J ends lost 3 bases and 14 bases, in that order; junction bases with no gene match: 12. The CDR3 length is 12 residues. Germline CDR1 reads SQVTM; CDR2 reads ANQGSEA. For the CDR3, the DNA is TGCAGCGTTGAGGGAGGGGGCAGGGACTATACCTTC. Amino acids: CSVEGGGRDYTF.

The chain links TRBV7-8 to TRBJ1-2; 8 bases are shared with TRBD1. Germline lookup yields CDR1 SGHVS and CDR2 FQNEAQ. CDR3 length equals 14 residues. Trimming removed 6 bases from V and 4 bases from J; junction bases left unmatched: 7. The CDR3 region has the DNA TGTGCCAGCAGACCACAGGGGGTTCCCTATGGCTACACCTTC. Translating gives CASRPQGVPYGYTF.

J is TRBJ1-2 and V is TRBV5-6; D gene uncertain. The CDR3 runs 13 residues. V was clipped by 7 bases and J by 7 bases, with 17 bases between them. Germline V gives CDR1 SGHDT, CDR2 YYEEEE. CDR3 coding DNA: TGTGCCAGCCTCAGTTCATCCCGGGGTGGCTACACCTTC. It is translated as CASLSSSRGGYTF.

The chain combines TRBV28 with TRBJ1-1, with D possibly matching TRBD1 (6 bases). CDR3 size: 16 residues. The germline V gene encodes CDR1 MDHEN and CDR2 SYDVKM. The V end was cut by 3 bases, the J end by 0 bases, with 14 bases between. The CDR3 here is CASSFLGDTMNTEAFF. CDR3 in DNA: TGTGCCAGCAGTTTCCTAGGGGACACCATGAACACTGAAGCTTTCTTT.

The V and J genes are TRBV5-5 and TRBJ1-1, with unresolved D. The CDR3 has 14 residues. The germline V gene encodes CDR1 SGHKS and CDR2 YYEKEE (reference sequence). Trimming took 0 bases from V and 1 from J, leaving 7 bases between them. CDR3 sequence reads: CASSLGRTNTEAFF. CDR3 sequence (DNA): TGTGCCAGCAGCTTGGGCAGGACGAACACTGAAGCTTTCTTT.

As concerns this clone: This may come from a read error, since a much larger clone is one base off. The chain is built from TRBV19 and TRBJ1-3; possible D gene TRBD1, 5 bases. Germline values: CDR1 LNHDA, CDR2 SQIVND (reference sequence). Trimming stripped 6 bases from V and 0 bases from J, with 12 bases between. The CDR3 runs 15 residues. The chain's CDR3 is CASRPDRSSGNTIYF. In DNA, the CDR3 is TGTGCCAGTAGACCAGACAGAAGCTCTGGAAACACCATATATTTT.

Only one count was recorded for this clone. The sample carries other DNA sequences with the same CDR3. The genes are TRBV5-1 and TRBJ2-3, with 9 bases fitting TRBD2. The germline V gene encodes CDR1 SGHRS and CDR2 YFSETQ. The CDR3 covers 15 residues. The junction had 3 bases not matched to a gene; V was cut back by 1 base and J by 3 bases. Here the CDR3 DNA reads TGCGCCAGCAGCTTGCCGGGACTAGCTACAGATACGCAGTATTTT. This gives the protein CASSLPGLATDTQYF.

The chain joins TRBV27 to TRBJ1-5; TRBD1 aligns across 7 bases. Trimming took 2 bases from V and 3 from J; bases not matched to a gene: 4. The CDR3 is made up of 15 amino acids. Germline loops: CDR1 MNHEY, CDR2 SMNVEV (reference sequence). CDR3 region: CASSLNTGDNQPQHF. The DNA of the CDR3 is TGTGCCAGCAGTTTAAACACAGGGGACAATCAGCCCCAGCATTTT.

The V and J genes are TRBV4-2 and TRBJ1-6; D is uncertain. V shed 10 bases and J shed 16 bases, with 14 bases lying between them. Germline assignment: CDR1 LGHNA and CDR2 YNFKEQ. This CDR3 is 10 amino acids long. The CDR3 sequence: CATSSPFLHF. In nucleotides, the CDR3 is TGTGCCACCTCGAGTCCTTTTCTCCACTTT.

This chain uses TRBV10-3 with TRBJ2-1, with TRBD2 as a possible D gene (6 bases). Trimming shortened V by 3 bases and J by 0 bases, and 9 bases separated the two germline ends. The CDR3 is 15 amino acids. Germline V lookup: CDR1 ENHRY, CDR2 SYGVKD. The CDR3 reads CAISEAGRSYNEQFF. CDR3 DNA sequence: TGTGCCATCAGTGAAGCGGGTCGCTCCTACAATGAGCAGTTCTTC.

The gene calls are TRBV28 and TRBJ2-7, with D possibly being TRBD1 (7 bases). CDR3 length: 14 amino acids. V was cut by 8 bases and J by 0 bases, with 14 bases left in between. From germline, CDR1 is MDHEN and CDR2 SYDVKM. CDR3 amino acids: CASGGTAHSYEQYF. CDR3 coding DNA: TGTGCCAGCGGGGGGACAGCTCACTCCTACGAGCAGTACTTC.